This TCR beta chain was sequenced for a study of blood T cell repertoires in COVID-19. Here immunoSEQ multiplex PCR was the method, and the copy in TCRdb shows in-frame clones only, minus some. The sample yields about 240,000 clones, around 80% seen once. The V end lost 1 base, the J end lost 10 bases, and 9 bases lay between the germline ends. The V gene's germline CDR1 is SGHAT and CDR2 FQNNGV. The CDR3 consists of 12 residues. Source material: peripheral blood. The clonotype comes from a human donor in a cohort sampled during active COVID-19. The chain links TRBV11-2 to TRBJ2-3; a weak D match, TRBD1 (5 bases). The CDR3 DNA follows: TGTGCCAGCAGCTTAGCTGACAGCTCGCAGTATTTT. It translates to CASSLADSSQYF.